This T cell receptor beta chain was captured by sequencing in a study of blood T cell repertoires in COVID-19. The cohort comprised adults aged 18 to 89 years residing in some 24 US areas. Among Cohort 3 donors, those recovered had two negative PCRs, clearance, or symptom resolution. Using immunoSEQ multiplex PCR, the repertoire was profiled, and TCRdb retains in-frame clones only, with some absent. In the table there are a few hundred thousand clones, roughly 84% of which are singletons. Trimming cost V 6 bases and J 4 bases; bases outside gene matches: 6. This CDR3 is 14 amino acids long. The sequence came from a woman in her 30s who had recovered from COVID-19. The material sequenced was PBMCs or T cells enriched from blood (not recorded which). The rearrangement uses TRBV23-1 and TRBJ1-5; TRBD1 matches 7 bases. TRBV23-1 qualifies as an ORF whose function is uncertain. The CDR3 coding sequence is TGCGCCAGCAGCAAGACAGGGAGTAATCAGCCCCAGCATTTT. Amino acids: CASSKTGSNQPQHF.